Following are 14 T cell receptor beta chains from one sample sequenced in a study of cytomegalovirus exposure and HLA in healthy donors (dated by TCRdb to about 2017). Receptor libraries were prepared by the immunoSEQ multiplex PCR assay. For the multiplex PCR, a mixture combining 60 forward primers for TCR Vbeta segments and 13 reverse primers for TCR Jbeta segments was used. TCRdb carries this immuneACCESS record with in-frame sequences only. Its versions omit some clonotypes, under half of them owing to an unresolved V gene in the studies checked, with the rest unexplained. The sample has approximately 180,000 clones on record, 60% to 85% of them singletons. Jointly, the top ten make up about 2.9% of the sample. The sequenced sample consisted of PBMCs. These receptors were obtained from a male donor in good health and CMV-seronegative.

CDR3 in amino acids: CATTSGNRGSYNEQFF. In DNA, the CDR3 is TGTGCCACTACTAGCGGGAACCGGGGGTCCTACAATGAGCAGTTCTTC. The chain combines TRBV15 with TRBJ2-1; 10 bases fit TRBD2. V was pared by 9 bases and J by 1 base, with 9 bases of the junction left unmatched. The CDR3 sequence is 16 residues long. Looked up from germline, CDR1 is LNHNV and CDR2 is YYDKDF (reference sequence). Variable domain in full (rest from reference TRBV15 and TRBJ2-1): DAMVIQNPRYQVTQFGKPVTLSCSQTLNHNVMYWYQQKSSQAPKLLFHYYDKDFNNEADTPDNFQSRRPNTSFCFLDIRSPGLGDTAMYLCATTSGNRGSYNEQFFGPGTRLTVL.

The rearrangement joins TRBV6-5 to TRBJ2-1, with D perhaps TRBD2 (6 bases). The CDR3 runs to 15 residues. The V gene lost 4 bases and the J gene lost 9 bases, with 19 bases spanning the gap. Germline values: CDR1 MNHEY, CDR2 SVGAGI. The CDR3 DNA is TGTGCCAGCAGTTCCGGGACTCGCGCCCCCAGTGAGCAGTTCTTC. It codes for CASSSGTRAPSEQFF.

This rearrangement joins TRBV27 to TRBJ1-5; D call uncertain. Trimming left V 3 bases short and J 7 bases short, with 10 bases between. The CDR3 loop spans 13 amino acids. Germline V gives CDR1 MNHEY, CDR2 SMNVEV (reference sequence). CDR3 amino acids: CASSFRGEQPQHF. In DNA form, the CDR3 reads TGTGCCAGCAGTTTTCGGGGTGAGCAGCCCCAGCATTTT.

This chain uses TRBV15 with TRBJ1-5; no firm D call. The CDR3 runs to 15 residues. The germline V gene encodes CDR1 LNHNV and CDR2 YYDKDF (reference sequence). Trimming pared 1 base from V and 4 bases from J, leaving 11 bases between. CDR3: CATSRGRSENQPQHF. DNA of the CDR3: TGTGCCACCAGCAGAGGTAGAAGTGAAAATCAGCCCCAGCATTTT.

The rearrangement joins TRBV2 to TRBJ1-2; D ambiguous. Trimming stripped 5 bases from V and 5 bases from J, with 9 bases between. This CDR3 contains 12 residues. Germline CDR1 SNHLY, CDR2 FYNNEI. The CDR3 region is CASSSRGYGYTF. The CDR3 nucleotides are TGTGCCAGCAGTAGTCGGGGTTATGGCTACACCTTC.

The V gene is TRBV30, the J gene TRBJ2-6, with 7 nucleotides matching TRBD1. Germline CDR1 is GTSNPN and CDR2 is SVGIG (reference sequence). V lost 5 bases, J lost 15 bases, and 16 bases stayed unmatched. This CDR3 comprises 14 residues. CDR3 residues: CAWDGQAPYTGLTF. The CDR3 bases are TGTGCCTGGGACGGACAGGCTCCATATACTGGCCTGACTTTC.

This clone has more than one count but fewer than ten. The J gene is TRBJ2-7, the V gene TRBV12-2; the table's D call TRBD1 went unverified against the DNA. TRBV12-2 is deemed a pseudogene. The CDR3 is 18 amino acids. The CDR3 here is CASRFRQGPNLWHYEQYF. The DNA for the CDR3 is TGTGCAAGTCGCTTTCGACAGGGCCCTAATTTGTGGCACTACGAGCAGTACTTC.

This chain joins TRBV7-8 and TRBJ1-5; D call uncertain. Germline V gene sequence: CDR1 SGHVS, CDR2 FQNEAQ. V lost 5 bases and J 0 bases, leaving 14 bases between the germline ends. The CDR3 length is 16 residues. Written as DNA, the CDR3 is TGTGCCAGCAGCGGCGGCAGCGGGCATAGCAATCAGCCCCAGCATTTT. Amino acids: CASSGGSGHSNQPQHF.

This clone was seen once. This chain joins TRBV28 and TRBJ1-5; 7 positions agree with TRBD1. V lost 4 bases and J lost 0; bases outside the gene matches: 3. The CDR3 extends over 15 amino acids. Germline CDR1 reads MDHEN; CDR2 reads SYDVKM. CDR3 nucleotide sequence: TGTGCCAGCAGTTCGGGACAGTATAGCAATCAGCCCCAGCATTTT. Translated: CASSSGQYSNQPQHF.

The chain employs TRBV10-3 and TRBJ1-5; D gene ambiguous. CDR1 is ENHRY and CDR2 is SYGVKD in the germline V gene. V lost 2 bases to trimming and J lost 6 bases, with 11 bases between them. The CDR3 length is 14 residues. The CDR3 here is CAISEHESGQPQHF. The CDR3 region has the DNA TGTGCCATCAGTGAGCACGAGTCGGGTCAGCCCCAGCATTTT.

This clone showed up just a few times. The CDR3 DNA reads TGTGCCAGCAGCTTCGCTCCGAGGACAGCCTTAACCTACGAGCAGTACTTC. This sequence encodes CASSFAPRTALTYEQYF. This chain uses TRBV7-9 with TRBJ2-7; D is possibly TRBD1 (6 bases). There are 17 residues in the CDR3. Between the trimmed V and J ends, which lost 3 bases and 2 bases, there was a span of 20 bases. Per germline, CDR1 SEHNR and CDR2 FQNEAQ (reference sequence).

The rearrangement joins TRBV30 to TRBJ1-1, with a weak D call TRBD1 (5 bases). Trimming took 3 bases from V and 1 from J, leaving 12 bases between them. Germline V gene lookup returns CDR1 GTSNPN and CDR2 SVGIG (reference sequence). The CDR3 consists of 14 residues. In DNA form, the CDR3 reads TGTGCCTGGAGGAGGGACTCCTGGAACACTGAAGCTTTCTTT. Amino acids: CAWRRDSWNTEAFF.

This chain connects TRBV6-5 to TRBJ1-2, with D hard to call. The CDR3 is 13 residues long. Between the trimmed V and J ends, which lost 10 bases and 8 bases, there was a span of 20 bases. Germline CDR1 MNHEY, CDR2 SVGAGI. CDR3 amino acids: CATRSGRSSGYTF. CDR3 sequence (DNA): TGTGCCACCCGATCCGGCCGGAGTAGCGGCTACACCTTC.

CDR3 residues: CASSQQDRGNTEAFF. In nucleotides, the CDR3 is TGCGCCAGCAGCCAACAAGACAGGGGTAACACTGAAGCTTTCTTT. The J gene is TRBJ1-1, the V gene TRBV4-1; 8 bases align to TRBD1. CDR1 is MGHRA and CDR2 is YSYEKL in the germline V gene. V was clipped by 2 bases and J by 2 bases; unmatched bases: 4. This CDR3 has 15 amino acids.